Here is one TCR beta chain with its context. Data came from immunoSEQ multiplex PCR; TCRdb stores just in-frame clones and leaves some out. Of 200,000 to 250,000 clones in the sample, around nine tenths are singletons; the top ten hold roughly 2.5%. This record comes from a study of blood T cell repertoires in COVID-19. Looked up from germline, CDR1 is MNHEY and CDR2 is SVGAGI. This CDR3 contains 14 residues. Trimming took off 0 bases at V and 0 bases at J, with 5 bases between the two ends. The V gene is TRBV6-5, the J gene TRBJ1-2; D is ambiguous. The sequence was obtained from a woman aged 55-69 years with acute or convalescent COVID-19. Sample: peripheral blood. The CDR3 here is CASSYSASNYGYTF. The CDR3 region has the DNA TGTGCCAGCAGTTACTCGGCATCTAACTATGGCTACACCTTC.